Given below is one T cell receptor (beta chain) in context. Read sequence stops 3 residues before the CDR3 end, and the germline J gene provides the missing end. Assay: immunoSEQ multiplex PCR; the TCRdb copy retains only in-frame clones and omits some. The listing records tens of thousands of clones. This entry comes from a study of T cells in women clearing cervical HPV infection. Study summary: Control women cleared a single incident HPV16 infection within 12 months.

Cervical HPV DNA detected by MY09/MY11 PCR, typed by dot-blot. V was cut by 3 bases and J by 5 bases, with 18 bases left in between. Per germline, CDR1 SGHDT and CDR2 YYEEEE. The CDR3 loop spans 15 amino acids. The source of this sequence is a woman between 18 and 69 years old with a cervical HPV16 infection that either progressed to CIN3+ or cleared (not recorded which). This chain joins TRBV5-6 and TRBJ2-7; D may be TRBD2 (6 bases). Sequenced material: blood buffy coat. The CDR3 is CASSWGWRGTDEQYF. CDR3 bases read: TGTGCCAGCAGCTGGGGTTGGCGGGGAACAGACGAG.